The present entry profiles one T cell receptor beta chain with its context. Antigen: not known. The source of the sample is a study of radiotherapy plus CTLA-4 blockade in lung cancer. Study at large: Among enrolled patients, 15% to 20% responded and approximately 33% achieved disease control.

The CDR3 has 16 amino acids. The ends lost 3 bases at V and 6 bases at J; junction bases unmatched: 9. Per germline, CDR1 MNHEY and CDR2 SVGAGI. Those patients who had chemo-refractory metastatic non-small-cell lung cancer were given focal radiation along with CTLA-4 blockade through ipilimumab. Overall study findings and caveats: Among reported predictors of response, early blood T cell clone dynamics with interferon-beta performed best. Blood-borne expansion of tumor-derived TCR clones followed radiotherapy plus ipilimumab.

The method was immunoSEQ multiplex PCR; TCRdb's version includes in-frame clones alone and lacks a portion of them. Counted here are some 77,000 clones, approximately 84% occurring once; the ten biggest clones make up 2% to 2.5%. The chain is built from TRBV6-5 and TRBJ2-2; 8 positions match TRBD2. The material sequenced was peripheral blood, taken from a patient treated with radiotherapy plus ipilimumab. The sequence derives from a human donor with non-small cell lung cancer who had a partial response to radiotherapy plus ipilimumab. The CDR3 sequence: CASSYRTAGVSGELFF. Here the CDR3 DNA reads TGTGCCAGCAGTTATAGAACAGCGGGAGTTTCCGGGGAGCTGTTTTTT.